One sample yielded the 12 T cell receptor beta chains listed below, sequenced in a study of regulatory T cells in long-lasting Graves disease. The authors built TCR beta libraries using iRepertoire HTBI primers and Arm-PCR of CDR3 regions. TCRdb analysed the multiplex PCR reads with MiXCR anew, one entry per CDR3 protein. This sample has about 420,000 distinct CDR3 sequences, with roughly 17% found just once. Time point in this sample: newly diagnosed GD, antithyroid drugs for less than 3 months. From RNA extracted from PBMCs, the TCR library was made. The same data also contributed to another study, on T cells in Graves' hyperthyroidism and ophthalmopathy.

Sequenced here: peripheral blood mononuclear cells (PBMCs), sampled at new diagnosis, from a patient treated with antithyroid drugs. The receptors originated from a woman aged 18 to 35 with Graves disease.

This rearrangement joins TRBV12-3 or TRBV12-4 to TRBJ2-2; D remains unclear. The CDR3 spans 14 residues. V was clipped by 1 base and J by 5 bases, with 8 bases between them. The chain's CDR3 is CASSLGVQTGELFF. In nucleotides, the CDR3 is TGTGCCAGCAGTTTAGGGGTGCAGACCGGGGAGCTGTTTTTT.

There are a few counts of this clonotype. The CDR3 here is CASSISGATNSPLHF. In DNA, the CDR3 is TGCGCCAGCAGCATCTCGGGGGCGACCAATTCACCCCTCCACTTT. The chain couples TRBV5-1 to TRBJ1-6, with D perhaps matching TRBD1 (6 bases). This CDR3 is 15 amino acids long. Between the trimmed V and J ends, which lost 4 bases and 7 bases, there was a span of 15 bases. Germline lookup yields CDR1 SGHRS and CDR2 YFSETQ.

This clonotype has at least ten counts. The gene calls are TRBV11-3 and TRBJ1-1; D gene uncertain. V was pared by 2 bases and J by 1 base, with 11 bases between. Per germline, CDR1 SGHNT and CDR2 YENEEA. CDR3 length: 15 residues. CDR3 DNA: TGTGCCAGCAGCTTACAGTGGGAGGGGAACACTGAAGCTTTCTTT. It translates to CASSLQWEGNTEAFF.

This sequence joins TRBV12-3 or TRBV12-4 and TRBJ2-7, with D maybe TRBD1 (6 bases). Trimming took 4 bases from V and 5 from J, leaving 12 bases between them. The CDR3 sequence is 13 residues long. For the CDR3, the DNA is TGTGCCAGCAGTTGGGACATAAATGACGAGCAGTACTTC. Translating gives CASSWDINDEQYF.

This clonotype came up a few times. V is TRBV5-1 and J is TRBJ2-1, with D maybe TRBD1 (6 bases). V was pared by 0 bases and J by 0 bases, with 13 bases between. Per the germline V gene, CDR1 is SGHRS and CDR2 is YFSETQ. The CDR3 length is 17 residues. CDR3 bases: TGCGCCAGCAGCTTGGTAGGACAGCTGAGCTCCTACAATGAGCAGTTCTTC. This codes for CASSLVGQLSSYNEQFF. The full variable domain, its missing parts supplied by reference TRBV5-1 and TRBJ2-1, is KAGVTQTPRYLIKTRGQQVTLSCSPISGHRSVSWYQQTPGQGLQFLFEYFSETQRNKGNFPGRFSGRQFSNSRSEMNVSTLELGDSALYLCASSLVGQLSSYNEQFFGPGTRLTVL.

The CDR3 reads CASSTPPGQGDGELFF. In DNA form, the CDR3 reads TGTGCCAGCAGCACACCACCGGGACAGGGGGACGGGGAGCTGTTTTTT. J is TRBJ2-2 and V is TRBV7-9; 11 bases align to TRBD1. Germline values: CDR1 SEHNR, CDR2 FQNEAQ (reference sequence). The CDR3 sequence is 16 residues long. V lost 5 bases and J lost 7; bases outside the gene matches: 9.

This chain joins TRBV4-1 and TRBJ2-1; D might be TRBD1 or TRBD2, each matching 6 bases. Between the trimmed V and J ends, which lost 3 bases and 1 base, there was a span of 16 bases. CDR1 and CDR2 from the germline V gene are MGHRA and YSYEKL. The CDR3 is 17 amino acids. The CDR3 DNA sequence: TGCGCCAGCAGCCATCCTCAGGCGGGACAATCCTACAATGAGCAGTTCTTC. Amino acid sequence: CASSHPQAGQSYNEQFF.

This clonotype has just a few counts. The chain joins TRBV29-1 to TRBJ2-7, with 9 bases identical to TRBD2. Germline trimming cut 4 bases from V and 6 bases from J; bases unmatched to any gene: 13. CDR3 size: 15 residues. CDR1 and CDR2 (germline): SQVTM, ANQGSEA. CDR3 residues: CSVVTRIAGGTEQYF. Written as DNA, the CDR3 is TGCAGCGTTGTAACAAGAATTGCGGGAGGGACCGAGCAGTACTTC.

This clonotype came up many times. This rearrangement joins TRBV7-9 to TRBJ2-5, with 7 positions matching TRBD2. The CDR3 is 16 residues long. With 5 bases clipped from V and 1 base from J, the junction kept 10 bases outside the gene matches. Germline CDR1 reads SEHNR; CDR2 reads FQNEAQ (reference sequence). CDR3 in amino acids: CASSAASPGGQETQYF. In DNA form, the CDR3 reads TGTGCCAGCAGCGCCGCTTCTCCGGGGGGCCAAGAGACCCAGTACTTC.

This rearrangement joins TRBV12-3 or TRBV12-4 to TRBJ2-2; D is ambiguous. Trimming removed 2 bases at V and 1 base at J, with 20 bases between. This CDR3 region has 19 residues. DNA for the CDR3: TGTGCCAGCAGTTTATTTCTTGGGGTTGGGTCGCTGAACACCGGGGAGCTGTTTTTT. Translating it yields CASSLFLGVGSLNTGELFF.

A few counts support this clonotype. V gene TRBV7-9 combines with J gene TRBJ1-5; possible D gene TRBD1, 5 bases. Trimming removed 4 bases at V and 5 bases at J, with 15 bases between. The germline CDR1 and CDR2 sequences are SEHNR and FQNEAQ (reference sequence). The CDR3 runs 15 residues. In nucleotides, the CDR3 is TGTGCCAGCAGCTCCCCCCGGGACGGAGATCAGCCCCAGCATTTT. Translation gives CASSSPRDGDQPQHF.

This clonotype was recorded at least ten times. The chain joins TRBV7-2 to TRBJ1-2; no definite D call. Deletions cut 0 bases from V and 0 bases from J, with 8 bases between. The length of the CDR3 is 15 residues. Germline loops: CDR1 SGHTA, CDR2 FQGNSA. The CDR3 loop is CASSLANRANYGYTF. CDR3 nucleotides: TGTGCCAGCAGCTTAGCGAACCGAGCTAACTATGGCTACACCTTC. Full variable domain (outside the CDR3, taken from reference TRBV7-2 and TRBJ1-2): GAGVSQSPSNKVTEKGKDVELRCDPISGHTALYWYRQSLGQGLEFLIYFQGNSAPDKSGLPSDRFSAERTGGSVSTLTIQRTQQEDSAVYLCASSLANRANYGYTFGSGTRLTVV.